These 21 T cell receptor beta chains were all obtained from the same sample, sequenced in a study of CD8 T cells in ankylosing spondylitis. Study observations and caveats: Ankylosing spondylitis blood appeared to be characterized by a TCR beta motif of several highly homologous variants.

Their antigen targets remain unknown. TCRdb recomputed calls from the 5' RACE reads with MiXCR, one row per CDR3 protein. The sample has about 220,000 distinct CDR3 sequences, about 18% seen once. Sequenced: blood, either unsorted or a sorted T cell fraction (not recorded which). The receptor set was obtained from a male donor with ankylosing spondylitis.

This clonotype was counted many times. V is TRBV29-1 and J is TRBJ2-7; no firm D call. The CDR3 has 11 amino acids. V was clipped by 2 bases and J by 3 bases, with 5 bases between them. In germline, CDR1 is SQVTM, CDR2 ANQGSEA. CDR3 sequence: CSVELNYEQYF. CDR3 DNA sequence: TGCAGCGTTGAACTCAACTACGAGCAGTACTTC.

This chain connects TRBV11-3 to TRBJ2-2; either TRBD1 or TRBD2 may supply D (6 bases each). Germline V gene sequence: CDR1 SGHNT, CDR2 YENEEA. The length of the CDR3 is 15 residues. Trimming removed 5 bases at V and 6 bases at J, with 16 bases between. CDR3 residues: CASSTGGPWAGELFF. Written as DNA, the CDR3 is TGTGCCAGCAGCACCGGGGGCCCTTGGGCCGGGGAGCTGTTTTTT.

This chain joins TRBV6-2 or TRBV6-3 and TRBJ2-1; 7 nucleotides agree with TRBD2. V shed 2 bases and J 4 bases; nucleotides not matched to a gene: 2. Germline CDR1 is MNHEY and CDR2 is SVGEGT. This CDR3 region has 14 residues. CDR3 in DNA: TGTGCCAGCAGTTACAGCGGGGAATACAATGAGCAGTTCTTC. Its protein is CASSYSGEYNEQFF.

The chain couples TRBV9 to TRBJ1-1, with D hard to call. Germline CDR1 is SGDLS and CDR2 is YYNGEE. The V and J ends lost 0 bases and 1 base respectively, with 7 bases between them. This CDR3 spans 14 amino acids. CDR3 DNA: TGTGCCAGCAGCGTAGAGGGTGAGAACACTGAAGCTTTCTTT. The encoded protein is CASSVEGENTEAFF.

This clonotype was detected only a few times. The chain couples TRBV9 to TRBJ2-1, with 10 nucleotides matching TRBD2. The germline CDR1 and CDR2 sequences are SGDLS and YYNGEE. This CDR3 comprises 16 residues. V was clipped by 3 bases and J by 0 bases; unmatched bases: 3. CDR3 protein: CASSDRLAGSYNEQFF. The CDR3, as DNA: TGTGCCAGCAGCGATCGACTAGCGGGCTCCTACAATGAGCAGTTCTTC.

This clonotype has a handful of counts. This chain uses TRBV15 with TRBJ2-2; 9 nucleotides agree with TRBD2. CDR1 is LNHNV, CDR2 YYDKDF, per germline (reference sequence). This CDR3 comprises 17 residues. With 1 base clipped from V and 2 bases from J, the junction kept 5 bases outside the gene matches. CDR3 sequence (DNA): TGTGCCACCAGCAGAGGTCGACTAGCGGACAACACCGGGGAGCTGTTTTTT. Amino acids: CATSRGRLADNTGELFF.

The chain is built from TRBV14 and TRBJ2-3; TRBD2 matches 14 bases. CDR3 length: 16 residues. Germline assignment: CDR1 SGHDN and CDR2 FVKESK. Germline trimming cut 3 bases from V and 2 bases from J; bases unmatched to any gene: 1. CDR3 coding DNA: TGTGCCAGCAGCCAGACTAGCGGGGGGGCCACAGATACGCAGTATTTT. Translation gives CASSQTSGGATDTQYF.

This clonotype has only a few counts. CDR3 amino acids: CASSISGDPYEQYF. DNA of the CDR3: TGTGCCAGCAGCATTAGCGGTGACCCCTACGAGCAGTACTTC. This chain links TRBV6-1 with TRBJ2-7; D may be TRBD2 (6 bases). The germline V and J ends were trimmed by 6 bases and 2 bases, with 14 bases remaining between them. The CDR3 sequence is 14 residues long. Germline V lookup: CDR1 MNHNS, CDR2 SASEGT.

This clonotype was counted only a few times. The gene calls are TRBV28 and TRBJ2-1; 9 nucleotides align to TRBD2. Per the germline V gene, CDR1 is MDHEN and CDR2 is SYDVKM. Trimming cost V 2 bases and J 8 bases; bases outside gene matches: 10. The CDR3 has 16 residues. CDR3 DNA: TGTGCCAGCAGTTTAGCGGGAGGGCCCAGCAATGATGAGCAGTTCTTC. Its translation: CASSLAGGPSNDEQFF.

This chain joins TRBV7-4 and TRBJ2-3; 9 bases map to TRBD2. This CDR3 has 16 amino acids. The J segment lost 3 bases and the V segment lost 2 bases, leaving 6 bases of the junction unmatched. CDR1 and CDR2 from the germline V gene are SGHVT and SQSDAQ. In nucleotides, the CDR3 is TGTGCCAGCAGCTTACGTAGCGGGAGTTTAACAGATACGCAGTATTTT. Encoded protein: CASSLRSGSLTDTQYF.

This chain uses TRBV11-1 with TRBJ2-7, with TRBD2 matching 7 bases. Per the germline V gene, CDR1 is SGHAT and CDR2 is FQDESV (reference sequence). The CDR3 length is 14 residues. J was trimmed by 0 bases and V by 8 bases; bases with no gene match: 7. The CDR3 region has the DNA TGTGCCAGCTCCCCGGCTAGCGGCTCCTACGAGCAGTACTTC. Its protein is CASSPASGSYEQYF.

This chain connects TRBV12-3 or TRBV12-4 to TRBJ1-6; 7 nucleotides line up with TRBD1. The CDR3 sequence is 18 residues long. J lost 5 bases, V lost 5 bases, and 15 bases had no gene match. Here the CDR3 reads CASSRGEQGPWDNSPLHF. CDR3 nucleotide sequence: TGTGCCAGCAGTCGAGGCGAACAGGGGCCCTGGGATAATTCACCCCTCCACTTT.

This clonotype was seen a few times. The chain employs TRBV10-3 and TRBJ2-1; maybe TRBD2 (5 bases). The V end lost 3 bases, the J end lost 7 bases, and 16 bases lay between the germline ends. Germline CDR1 reads ENHRY; CDR2 reads SYGVKD. The CDR3 sequence is 15 residues long. CDR3 loop: CAISDPDFLLNEQFF. The CDR3 DNA reads TGTGCCATCAGTGACCCGGACTTCCTTTTAAATGAGCAGTTCTTC.

This clonotype appeared many times. The CDR3 is CATPPWGRDTGELFF. In DNA form, the CDR3 reads TGTGCCACCCCTCCGTGGGGGCGGGACACCGGGGAGCTGTTTTTT. This chain connects TRBV7-9 to TRBJ2-2, with D tentatively TRBD1 (6 bases). The CDR3 covers 15 residues. Trimming stripped 10 bases from V and 3 bases from J, with 18 bases between. CDR1 SEHNR and CDR2 FQNEAQ come from the germline V gene (reference sequence).

About this clonotype: Possible read error: a much larger clone is one base away. The chain combines TRBV4-1 with TRBJ1-5, with 11 bases that match TRBD1. The CDR3 has 16 amino acids. Germline CDR1 reads MGHRA; CDR2 reads YSYEKL. The junction had 4 bases not matched to a gene; V was cut back by 0 bases and J by 6 bases. As DNA, the CDR3 is TGCGCCAGCAGCCAAGAAAGGACAGGGGGCGTTCAGCCCCAGCATTTT. It translates to CASSQERTGGVQPQHF.

In this sample, this clonotype turned up many times. V is TRBV2 and J is TRBJ2-5; TRBD1 is a possible D gene (8 bases). The CDR3 totals 17 residues. V shed 6 bases and J shed 4 bases, with 24 bases lying between them. Per the germline V gene, CDR1 is SNHLY and CDR2 is FYNNEI. CDR3 sequence: CASSARTGRVNVETQYF. The CDR3 nucleotides read TGTGCCAGCAGCGCCCGGACAGGGAGGGTCAACGTAGAGACCCAGTACTTC.

The chain joins TRBV2 to TRBJ2-7; no clear D. Germline assignment: CDR1 SNHLY and CDR2 FYNNEI. V gave up 8 bases and J gave up 3 bases, with 5 bases separating them. This CDR3 contains 10 residues. The CDR3 region is CASANYEQYF. The CDR3 region has the DNA TGTGCCAGCGCCAACTACGAGCAGTACTTC.

This clonotype was counted a few times. The chain combines TRBV27 with TRBJ1-1; no reliable D call. The germline V gene has CDR1 MNHEY and CDR2 SMNVEV (reference sequence). The V and J ends lost 4 bases and 5 bases respectively, with 14 bases between them. The CDR3 runs to 14 residues. The CDR3 spells CASSYKGLGTEAFF. In DNA form, the CDR3 reads TGTGCCAGCAGTTATAAGGGATTAGGGACTGAAGCTTTCTTT.

This clonotype was observed a few times. In DNA, the CDR3 is TGCAGTGCTACTAGCGGGGTCTCCTACGAGCAGTACTTC. It specifies CSATSGVSYEQYF. The J gene is TRBJ2-7, the V gene TRBV20-1, with 9 bases that match TRBD2. The CDR3 loop spans 13 amino acids. CDR1 DFQATT and CDR2 SNEGSKA come from the germline V gene (reference sequence). After removal of 4 bases from V and 0 bases from J, the junction contained 1 base not matched to a gene.

This clonotype was recorded a few times. This chain links TRBV2 with TRBJ1-3; D remains ambiguous. The V end lost 1 base, the J end lost 7 bases, and 14 bases lay between the germline ends. Germline-derived CDR1 and CDR2 are SNHLY and FYNNEI. This CDR3 has 15 residues. The CDR3 protein is CASSEVPGTLNTIYF. CDR3 in DNA: TGTGCCAGCAGTGAAGTCCCCGGAACTCTGAACACCATATATTTT.

In this sample, this clonotype turned up a few times. This chain joins TRBV20-1 and TRBJ2-7, with 9 bases identical to TRBD2. The V gene's germline CDR1 is DFQATT and CDR2 SNEGSKA (reference sequence). V was pared by 0 bases and J by 2 bases, with 5 bases of the junction left unmatched. The CDR3 is 15 residues long. CDR3 residues: CSARDSGGRAYEQYF. DNA for the CDR3: TGCAGTGCTAGAGATAGCGGGGGCCGAGCCTACGAGCAGTACTTC.